The clone carrying this T cell receptor beta chain was seen a few times. Among the donors, all were healthy bone marrow donors. The PCR made use of 60 Vbeta and 13 Jbeta primers. Sequencing was performed with immunoSEQ multiplex PCR; in TCRdb, only in-frame clones are kept and a portion is missing. The data show fewer than 200,000 clones, 75% to 90% seen once. The data are from a study of cytomegalovirus exposure and HLA in healthy donors. Germline values: CDR1 GTSNPN, CDR2 SVGIG (reference sequence). The CDR3 is 13 amino acids. V was cut by 0 bases and J by 5 bases, with 8 bases left in between. The rearrangement uses TRBV30 and TRBJ1-5; weak D call: TRBD1 (5 bases). This receptor was obtained from a woman in her forties or fifties in good health and CMV-seropositive. The sequenced sample consisted of PBMCs. CDR3 nucleotides: TGTGCCTGGAGTGTGTCAGGGCATCAGCCCCAGCATTTT. It encodes CAWSVSGHQPQHF. Together with reference TRBV30 and TRBJ1-5, the CDR3 gives the full variable domain: SQTIHQWPATLVQPVGSPLSLECTVEGTSNPNLYWYRQAAGRGLQLLFYSVGIGQISSEVPQNLSASRPQDRQFILSSKKLLLSDSGFYLCAWSVSGHQPQHFGDGTRLSIL.